The next 6 T cell receptor beta chains were all read from a single sample in a study of blood T cell repertoires in COVID-19. Sequenced by immunoSEQ multiplex PCR; TCRdb stores in-frame clones only, minus some. Of roughly 100,000 clones listed, 87% are singletons. The specimen was peripheral blood. The origin of the receptors is a man aged 45-65 years in a cohort sampled during active COVID-19.

V usage is TRBV19 and J usage is TRBJ2-5, with 11 bases matching TRBD2. Germline CDR1 is LNHDA and CDR2 is SQIVND (reference sequence). The CDR3 is 15 residues long. V lost 4 bases, J lost 4 bases, and 5 bases stayed unmatched. This chain's CDR3 is CASSSSGGVRETQYF. The CDR3 DNA is TGTGCCAGTAGTAGTAGCGGGGGGGTGAGAGAGACCCAGTACTTC.

The chain combines TRBV24-1 with TRBJ1-5; 8 nucleotides match TRBD1. The CDR3 totals 14 residues. Germline CDR1 and CDR2: KGHDR and SFDVKD. Unmatched junction bases numbered 1, after V lost 3 bases and J lost 4 bases. The CDR3 sequence is CATSDDRGNQPQHF. Written as DNA, the CDR3 is TGTGCCACCAGTGATGACAGGGGAAATCAGCCCCAGCATTTT.

J is TRBJ1-6 and V is TRBV5-4; 9 nucleotides align to TRBD1. V lost 2 bases, J lost 7 bases, and 4 bases stayed unmatched. Germline V lookup: CDR1 SGHNT, CDR2 YYREEE (reference sequence). CDR3 length: 15 amino acids. This chain's CDR3 is CASSLDRGVNSPLHF. The CDR3 DNA reads TGTGCCAGCAGCTTAGACAGGGGGGTCAATTCACCCCTCCACTTT.

The chain recombines TRBV19 with TRBJ1-5; 11 bases are shared with TRBD1. The CDR3 runs to 14 residues. After removal of 5 bases from V and 9 bases from J, the junction contained 6 bases not matched to a gene. In germline, CDR1 is LNHDA, CDR2 SQIVND (reference sequence). The CDR3 coding sequence is TGTGCCAGTAGTGCCGGGACAGGGGGGGTGCCCCAGCATTTT. This encodes CASSAGTGGVPQHF.

The genes are TRBV19 and TRBJ2-5; maybe TRBD1 (5 bases). Germline CDR1 and CDR2: LNHDA and SQIVND (reference sequence). V lost 6 bases to trimming and J lost 4 bases, with 24 bases between them. This CDR3 spans 17 amino acids. The CDR3 sequence is CASSGSRQGSTRETQYF. CDR3 nucleotide sequence: TGTGCCAGTAGCGGTAGTAGGCAGGGATCGACGCGAGAGACCCAGTACTTC.

J is TRBJ2-7 and V is TRBV6-5, with 7 bases aligning to TRBD2. This CDR3 is built from 15 residues. In germline, CDR1 is MNHEY, CDR2 SVGAGI. V dropped 2 bases and J dropped 4; count of bases not matched to a gene: 8. CDR3 DNA: TGTGCCAGCAGTTACAAGTCGGGGGGTATGTACGAGCAGTACTTC. It encodes CASSYKSGGMYEQYF.